The sequence of this T cell receptor beta chain was determined in a study of blood T cell repertoires in COVID-19. Turning to the study itself: T cells, B-cell-depleted T cells, or PBMCs supplied cDNA or gDNA.

Germline V gene data show CDR1 as SNHLY and CDR2 as FYNNEI. The V and J ends lost 7 bases and 1 base respectively, with 7 bases between them. The CDR3 is 12 residues long. Using immunoSEQ multiplex PCR, the repertoire was profiled, and TCRdb retains in-frame clones only, with some absent. The sample includes roughly 200,000 clones, 75% to 90% seen only once; the top ten take roughly 6%. This study enrolled people aged roughly 18 to 90 from about two dozen US geographic areas. Cohorts were based on clinical histories the participants reported. This clonotype was obtained from a man in his forties who had recovered from COVID-19. The sample was PBMCs or T cells enriched from blood (not recorded which). The chain uses TRBV2 and TRBJ1-1; D not resolved. CDR3 amino acids: CASTRQNTEAFF. The CDR3 region has the DNA TGTGCCAGCACCCGACAGAACACTGAAGCTTTCTTT.